This note documents a single T cell receptor (beta chain) sequence. The antigen this receptor binds is unknown. No much larger clone is present one base from it, and per-base qualities are unavailable. This sample is drawn from a study of blood T cell repertoires in COVID-19 (dated by TCRdb to the early 2020s). With respect to the entire study: The collaborator samples originated in the United States, Italy and Spain and spanned the acute and convalescent phases of COVID-19. The material from the prospective study consisted of cDNA or gDNA derived from T cells, B-cell-depleted T cells, or PBMCs. Subjects who had been exposed to COVID-19, were actively infected with it, or had recovered from it provided the deeply sampled blood TCRbeta repertoires that made up the dataset. A freely available public database, intended as a resource for researchers studying the immune response to SARS-CoV-2, is where the repertoires were released. Samples came from the ongoing ImmuneRACE study (first 160 participants) plus 1,254 subjects from 6 global collaborators. A de-identified subject ID, COVID-19 status, age in years and sex were almost always included in the sample metadata. Where available, HLA class I and class II types were taken from metadata supplied by the sample provider and were not determined by assay-based typing. Results the study describes overall, beyond this receptor: The amount of clinical and demographic metadata varied by source and participant and was provided uncurated.

TCRbeta CDR3 regions were amplified from genomic DNA by means of the immunoSEQ Assay, a bias-controlled multiplex PCR. In the original analysis: Within the assay, amplification of reference gene primers was used to estimate how many nucleated cells each sample contained. Sequence reads were collapsed and filtered to measure the absolute abundance of every unique TCRbeta CDR3 rearrangement. For each sample, productive Simpson clonality was calculated as the square root of Simpson's diversity index over productive rearrangements. TCRdb carries this immuneACCESS record with in-frame sequences only. Its versions omit some clonotypes, under half of them owing to an unresolved V gene in the studies checked, with the rest unexplained. V, J and clone size derive from that table, while D and trimming were established from the DNA sequence. For this sample there are hundreds of thousands of clones; approximately 80% appear just once. 3.5% to 5.5% of the sample belongs to the ten largest clones.

The germline V gene provides CDR1 SQVTM and CDR2 ANQGSEA. Trimmed from V: 4 bases; trimmed from J: 6 bases; junction bases lacking a gene match: 10. Counted from cysteine to phenylalanine, this CDR3 has 14 amino acids. Of the read, only the CDR3 DNA is kept; its 42 bases are in frame from base 1. In the prospective study, participants were about 18 to 95 years old, resided in around 25 geographic areas of the United States, and were enrolled through a virtual design. To assign participants to cohorts, the prospective study relied on clinical history that participants themselves reported in a screening survey and a study questionnaire. Each participant in the prospective study had whole blood, serum and a nasopharyngeal or oropharyngeal swab collected by mobile phlebotomists. Prospective study participants could optionally give additional blood draws and questionnaires over a roughly 2-month period. Blood samples from the prospective study were shipped frozen or at room temperature prior to DNA extraction.

The sample comprised PBMCs or T cells enriched from blood (not recorded which). The chain is assembled from TRBV29-1 and TRBJ1-1, and 8 junctional nucleotides match TRBD1. This TCR came from a young man with acute COVID-19. The CDR3 region has the sequence CSVVTGTGPAEAFF. The sequence in DNA is TGCAGCGTTGTAACCGGGACAGGCCCGGCTGAAGCTTTCTTT.